The 12 T cell receptor beta chains given below trace back to one sample, sequenced in a study of OX40 agonist ivuxolimab in advanced cancers. The table came from immunoSEQ multiplex PCR; TCRdb's copy has only in-frame clones and leaves some out. The table has more than 60,000 clones, 80% to 90% seen once. Specimen: CD4+ or CD8+ T cells sorted from blood, collected in a trial of the OX40 agonist ivuxolimab. The receptors derive from an adult with an advanced solid tumor such as melanoma, head and neck, liver or kidney cancer.

This clone has just one count. A junction boundary mismatches the germline segment, possibly from a read error. The chain uses TRBV4-1 and TRBJ2-1; tentatively, D is TRBD1 (7 bases). There are 16 residues in the CDR3. Germline CDR1 MGHRA, CDR2 YSYEKL. The CDR3 region is CASSQAEGGRENGQFF. CDR3 DNA sequence: TGCGCCAGCAGCCAAGCGGAAGGGGGCCGGGAGAATGGGCAGTTCTTC.

The genes are TRBV10-3 and TRBJ2-2; D is uncertain. The CDR3 is 17 residues long. Trimming pared 4 bases from V and 4 bases from J, leaving 19 bases between. CDR1 ENHRY and CDR2 SYGVKD come from the germline V gene. The CDR3 DNA is TGTGCCATCAGTGGGATGGGAAGGCCGATCGGCACCGGGGAGCTGTTTTTT. Translated: CAISGMGRPIGTGELFF.

This clone was seen only once. The chain recombines TRBV10-3 with TRBJ2-7; TRBD2 aligns across 7 bases. This CDR3 region has 15 residues. Per germline, CDR1 ENHRY and CDR2 SYGVKD. V shed 3 bases, J shed 2 bases, and the junction held 7 bases outside the gene matches. This chain's CDR3 is CAISDPLAVTYEQYF. In DNA, the CDR3 is TGTGCCATCAGTGACCCTCTAGCGGTCACCTACGAGCAGTACTTC.

The chain recombines TRBV21-1 with TRBJ1-1; TRBD1 is the table's D call, not checked against the DNA. TRBV21-1 is reported as a pseudogene. The CDR3 runs to 15 residues. As DNA, the CDR3 is TGTGCCAGCAGCAAAAGAAAGAGGACAGACCATGAAGCTTTCTTT. Its translation is CASSKRKRTDHEAFF.

The rearrangement uses TRBV28 and TRBJ1-4; no definite D call. CDR1 MDHEN and CDR2 SYDVKM come from the germline V gene. V was shortened by 4 bases and J by 0 bases, with 9 bases between the two germline ends. CDR3 length: 15 residues. CDR3 DNA sequence: TGTGCCAGCAGTTCTGGCGGAACAACTAATGAAAAACTGTTTTTT. Residues: CASSSGGTTNEKLFF.

The chain recombines TRBV21-1 with TRBJ2-7. TRBV21-1 is a pseudogene locus. The CDR3 has 12 amino acids. The CDR3 region has the DNA TGTGCCAGCAGCAAAACACGGACGGGGCAGTACTTC. This gives the protein CASSKTRTGQYF.

The V and J genes are TRBV7-2 and TRBJ2-3; 11 positions agree with TRBD2. Trimming took 3 bases from V and 5 from J; bases not matched to a gene: 7. CDR3 length equals 16 residues. Germline V lookup: CDR1 SGHTA, CDR2 FQGNSA. The chain's CDR3 is CASSFIAGGPGDTQYF. The CDR3 bases are TGTGCCAGCAGCTTTATAGCGGGGGGGCCCGGAGATACGCAGTATTTT.

The V and J genes are TRBV5-1 and TRBJ2-2; D unresolved. The CDR3 is made up of 16 amino acids. The V gene lost 0 bases and the J gene lost 5 bases, with 14 bases spanning the gap. CDR1 and CDR2 from the germline V gene are SGHRS and YFSETQ. The CDR3 bases are TGCGCCAGCAGCTTGGTAGGGTACGAGGAGACCGGGGAGCTGTTTTTT. Protein: CASSLVGYEETGELFF.

The V and J genes are TRBV2 and TRBJ2-3, with D unclear. Germline lookup yields CDR1 SNHLY and CDR2 FYNNEI. The CDR3 has 13 amino acids. Trimming shortened V by 7 bases and J by 1 base, and 9 bases separated the two germline ends. Here the CDR3 reads CASKVEGTDTQYF. For the CDR3, the DNA is TGTGCCAGCAAAGTAGAGGGCACAGATACGCAGTATTTT.

In its sample, this clone is medium-sized. The chain uses TRBV7-9 and TRBJ2-2, with TRBD2 matching 11 bases. This CDR3 is built from 17 residues. Germline V gene lookup returns CDR1 SEHNR and CDR2 FQNEAQ (reference sequence). V was clipped by 4 bases and J by 4 bases; unmatched bases: 8. The CDR3 protein is CASSSPRLAGSTGELFF. In DNA, the CDR3 is TGTGCCAGCAGCTCCCCTCGACTAGCGGGGAGCACCGGGGAGCTGTTTTTT.

The rearrangement joins TRBV4-1 to TRBJ2-7; D remains unclear. CDR3 length equals 12 residues. Per the germline V gene, CDR1 is MGHRA and CDR2 is YSYEKL. The V end was cut by 0 bases, the J end by 4 bases, with 4 bases between. Here the CDR3 reads CASSQDGYEQYF. CDR3 DNA: TGCGCCAGCAGCCAAGATGGATACGAGCAGTACTTC.

The chain joins TRBV29-1 to TRBJ2-2; 8 bases match TRBD1. Unmatched junction bases numbered 0, after V lost 6 bases and J lost 6 bases. The CDR3 covers 11 residues. In germline, CDR1 is SQVTM, CDR2 ANQGSEA. CDR3 nucleotides: TGCAGCGTGGACAGGGCCGGGGAGCTGTTTTTT. It encodes CSVDRAGELFF.